These T cell receptor beta chains were read from a single sample in a study of T cells after yellow fever vaccination. From the 5' RACE reads, TCRdb called clonotypes with MiXCR, one entry per CDR3 protein. The table records tens of thousands of distinct CDR3 sequences, approximately 7% of them present only once. The source was CD8+ T cells sorted from PBMCs, collected 15 days after the yellow fever booster vaccination. The source of these receptors is a young man who received the YFV17D yellow fever vaccine. The CDR3 runs from the conserved cysteine through the conserved F or W. D genes are given only for firm matches. Clone size is given for some rows only: seen once, a few or many times, or a class if the clone is expanded.

v_gene	d_gene	j_gene	abundance	CDR3aa	CDR3nt
TRBV28	TRBD1	TRBJ1-5	few	CASSRTGYSNQPQHF	TGTGCCAGCAGCCGGACAGGTTATAGCAATCAGCCCCAGCATTTT
TRBV5-7	NA	TRBJ1-2	NA	CARSLRGANYGYTF	TGTGCCAGGAGCCTCCGGGGGGCTAACTATGGCTACACCTTC
TRBV6-5	NA	TRBJ1-6	many	CASSYSRGQQETYNSPLHF	TGTGCCAGCAGTTACTCCCGGGGCCAACAGGAAACCTATAATTCACCCCTCCACTTT
TRBV10-3	NA	TRBJ1-3	many	CAISESNSWTSATIYF	TGTGCCATCAGTGAGTCGAATTCCTGGACCTCCGCCACCATATATTTT
TRBV6-2/TRBV6-3	NA	TRBJ2-3	many	CASSSHLMTDRHPSTDTQYF	TGTGCCAGCAGTTCCCACCTCATGACCGACCGCCACCCCAGCACAGATACGCAGTATTTT
TRBV12-3/TRBV12-4	TRBD2	TRBJ2-3	many	CASSLAGARLAGGPKWTDTQYF	TGTGCCAGCAGTTTAGCGGGGGCCCGCCTAGCGGGAGGGCCGAAATGGACAGATACGCAGTATTTT
TRBV4-3	NA	TRBJ2-7	few	CASSQAPGAPGEQYF	TGCGCCAGCAGCCAAGCCCCCGGGGCCCCAGGCGAGCAGTACTTC
TRBV29-1	NA	TRBJ1-4	many	CSGRAMGVNEKLFF	TGCAGCGGGAGGGCAATGGGCGTAAATGAAAAACTGTTTTTT
TRBV29-1	TRBD1	TRBJ2-7	many	CSVEGGTGSLSYEQYF	TGCAGCGTTGAAGGGGGGACAGGGTCACTCTCCTACGAGCAGTACTTC
TRBV12-3/TRBV12-4	TRBD1	TRBJ2-1	many	CASSNSGQGFDEQFF	TGTGCCAGCAGTAACTCGGGACAGGGCTTTGATGAGCAGTTCTTC
TRBV7-9	NA	TRBJ2-1	many	CASSSPASPFF	TGTGCCAGCAGCTCCCCGGCTAGCCCGTTCTTC
TRBV10-3	NA	TRBJ2-2	many	CAISESGGIGELFF	TGTGCCATCAGTGAGTCTGGCGGGATCGGGGAGCTGTTTTTT
TRBV28	NA	TRBJ2-7	many	CASSPDPTSSYEQYF	TGTGCCAGCAGTCCCGATCCTACAAGCTCCTACGAGCAGTACTTC
TRBV5-1	NA	TRBJ2-1	many	CASSLMGIDSYNEQFF	TGCGCCAGCAGCTTGATGGGAATTGACTCCTACAATGAGCAGTTCTTC
TRBV29-1	TRBD2	TRBJ2-7	many	CSVEEWGGEQYF	TGCAGCGTTGAAGAATGGGGGGGCGAGCAGTACTTC
TRBV6-2/TRBV6-3	NA	TRBJ2-5	few	CASGRRREETQYF	TGTGCCAGTGGGAGACGGAGAGAAGAGACCCAGTACTTC
TRBV6-2/TRBV6-3	NA	TRBJ2-3	many	CASSPETDTQYF	TGTGCCAGCAGTCCTGAGACAGATACGCAGTATTTT
TRBV3-1	NA	TRBJ2-7	few	CASRTSGRAGPYEQYF	TGTGCCAGCAGAACCTCAGGGCGGGCCGGGCCCTACGAGCAGTACTTC
TRBV4-1	NA	TRBJ1-1	many	CASSHSSLRGKNTEAFF	TGCGCCAGCAGCCACTCCTCATTGAGGGGGAAGAACACTGAAGCTTTCTTT
TRBV5-1	NA	TRBJ2-1	NA	CASSGHNEHFF	TGCGCCAGCAGTGGTCATAATGAGCATTTCTTC
TRBV28	TRBD2	TRBJ2-1	many	CASSFGSSGRSSYEQFF	TGTGCCAGCAGTTTTGGGTCTAGCGGGAGGAGTAGCTATGAGCAGTTCTTC
TRBV5-1	TRBD1	TRBJ2-7	many	CASSLRTGQDEQYF	TGCGCCAGCAGCTTGAGGACAGGGCAAGACGAGCAGTACTTC
TRBV20-1	TRBD2	TRBJ2-1	many	CSASWGLALYNEQFF	TGCAGTGCTAGTTGGGGACTAGCGTTATACAATGAGCAGTTCTTC
TRBV7-9	TRBD1	TRBJ2-5	many	CASSLAGQQETQYF	TGTGCCAGCAGCTTAGCGGGACAGCAAGAGACCCAGTACTTC
TRBV7-9	NA	TRBJ2-3	many	CASSSRFSSTDTQYF	TGTGCCAGCAGCAGCAGGTTTTCTAGCACAGATACGCAGTATTTT
TRBV6-5	NA	TRBJ2-1	many	CASSYSMTSQQFF	TGTGCCAGCAGTTACTCGATGACGAGTCAGCAGTTCTTC
TRBV11-2	NA	TRBJ2-5	many	CASSRSTGLKETQYF	TGTGCCAGCAGCAGGAGCACGGGACTCAAAGAGACCCAGTACTTC
TRBV20-1	NA	TRBJ2-7	many	CSATGAGLTYEQYF	TGCAGTGCCACGGGAGCGGGCCTTACCTACGAGCAGTACTTC
TRBV4-3	NA	TRBJ2-1	many	CASSQERTGETPSYNEQFF	TGCGCCAGCAGCCAAGAAAGAACGGGAGAGACGCCCTCCTACAATGAGCAGTTCTTC
TRBV10-3	NA	TRBJ2-1	medium-sized	CAISEGLVSYNEQFF	TGTGCCATCAGTGAGGGTTTAGTGTCCTACAATGAGCAGTTCTTC
TRBV7-6	TRBD2	TRBJ2-5	many	CASSPGLADETQYF	TGTGCCAGCAGCCCTGGACTAGCGGACGAGACCCAGTACTTC
TRBV10-2	NA	TRBJ2-1	many	CASSAQENEQFF	TGCGCCAGCAGTGCACAGGAAAATGAGCAGTTCTTC
TRBV7-6	NA	TRBJ1-1	many	CASLQGMNTEAFF	TGTGCCAGTTTGCAGGGAATGAACACTGAAGCTTTCTTT
TRBV27	TRBD2	TRBJ2-7	many	CASSMLAGVTEQYF	TGTGCCAGCAGTATGCTAGCGGGAGTAACCGAGCAGTACTTC
TRBV11-2	NA	TRBJ2-3	few	CASSLAREVDTQYF	TGTGCCAGCAGCTTAGCCAGGGAGGTAGATACGCAGTATTTT
TRBV6-2/TRBV6-3	NA	TRBJ2-7	many	CASSYSTYEQYF	TGTGCCAGCAGTTACTCCACCTACGAGCAGTACTTC
TRBV29-1	TRBD2	TRBJ2-7	many	CSVEVGLDYEQYF	TGCAGCGTTGAAGTGGGACTAGACTACGAGCAGTACTTC
TRBV2	NA	TRBJ2-7	many	CASRSNREGTGWDYEQYF	TGTGCCAGCAGATCTAATAGGGAAGGAACAGGGTGGGATTACGAGCAGTACTTC
TRBV7-9	NA	TRBJ2-5	many	CASSLAGVQETQYF	TGTGCCAGCAGCTTAGCGGGAGTTCAAGAGACCCAGTACTTC
TRBV4-3	NA	TRBJ2-1	many	CASSQDRNGGHNEQFF	TGCGCCAGCAGCCAAGATCGCAACGGTGGCCACAATGAGCAGTTCTTC
TRBV20-1	TRBD2	TRBJ2-3	many	CSARALAGVPTDTQYF	TGCAGTGCTAGAGCCCTAGCGGGGGTTCCCACAGATACGCAGTATTTT
TRBV7-2	NA	TRBJ2-7	many	CASRPTGEAYEQYF	TGTGCCAGCAGACCTACTGGGGAAGCCTACGAGCAGTACTTC
TRBV20-1	NA	TRBJ2-3	many	CSAQESPPDTQYF	TGCAGTGCGCAAGAATCTCCCCCAGATACGCAGTATTTT
TRBV11-2	NA	TRBJ2-1	many	CASSTQYNEQFF	TGTGCCAGCAGCACCCAATACAATGAGCAGTTCTTC
TRBV4-2	NA	TRBJ2-1	many	CASSHSDAEQFF	TGTGCCAGCAGCCACTCGGACGCTGAGCAGTTCTTC
TRBV11-2	NA	TRBJ2-5	NA	CASSLEWAGETQYF	TGTGCCAGCAGCTTAGAGTGGGCGGGAGAGACCCAGTACTTC
TRBV1	NA	TRBJ1-2	many	CTSSQVPGLTNYGYTF	TGCACCAGCAGCCAAGTTCCAGGGCTGACTAACTATGGCTACACCTTC
TRBV28	NA	TRBJ2-5	once	CAMGPGGGRETQYF	TGTGCCATGGGCCCCGGGGGTGGCAGGGAGACCCAGTACTTC
TRBV5-5	NA	TRBJ2-1	many	CASSSDLYNEQFF	TGTGCCAGCAGTTCAGACTTGTACAATGAGCAGTTCTTC
TRBV25-1	TRBD1	TRBJ2-5	many	CASSGPSDRGQETQYF	TGTGCCAGCAGCGGGCCCTCGGACAGGGGGCAAGAGACCCAGTACTTC
TRBV29-1	TRBD2	TRBJ2-1	many	CSVEDWVPRETSGYNEQFF	TGCAGCGTTGAGGATTGGGTCCCCCGGGAGACTAGCGGCTACAATGAGCAGTTCTTC
TRBV20-1	NA	TRBJ2-7	many	CSARDPGGAEQYF	TGCAGTGCTAGAGATCCGGGGGGCGCCGAGCAGTACTTC
TRBV27	TRBD2	TRBJ2-7	many	CASSIGLAYEQYF	TGTGCCAGCAGTATCGGACTAGCCTACGAGCAGTACTTC
TRBV7-2	NA	TRBJ2-7	NA	CASNGGSYEQYF	TGTGCCAGCAACGGCGGCTCCTACGAGCAGTACTTC
TRBV6-5	NA	TRBJ2-2	many	CASSYSSNWAAPGELFF	TGTGCCAGCAGTTACTCGAGTAATTGGGCAGCCCCCGGGGAGCTGTTTTTT
TRBV20-1	NA	TRBJ2-2	many	CSARETLTNTGELFF	TGCAGTGCTAGAGAAACGCTCACGAACACCGGGGAGCTGTTTTTT
TRBV28	NA	TRBJ2-7	many	CASSPLGATGTYEQYF	TGTGCCAGCAGTCCCTTAGGAGCGACCGGAACCTACGAGCAGTACTTC
TRBV6-6	NA	TRBJ2-1	many	CASSSDTYNEQFF	TGTGCCAGCAGTTCCGACACCTACAATGAGCAGTTCTTC
TRBV20-1	TRBD2	TRBJ2-7	many	CSARSGGRSPISYEQYF	TGCAGTGCTAGAAGCGGCGGGAGGTCCCCAATTTCCTACGAGCAGTACTTC
TRBV20-1	NA	TRBJ1-2	few	CSARDSSDSHSNYGYTF	TGCAGTGCTAGAGATTCCTCGGACAGCCATTCTAACTATGGCTACACCTTC